These 26 T cell receptor beta chains were all obtained from the same sample, sequenced in a study of blood T cell repertoires in COVID-19. TCRdb's copy holds only in-frame clones and misses some; the assay was immunoSEQ multiplex PCR. The sample yields roughly 260,000 clones, around four fifths seen once. The sequenced material came from peripheral blood. The receptors were gathered from a woman in her 70s with acute or convalescent COVID-19.

With respect to this clone: This sample also contains other DNA sequences that code for the same CDR3. This chain uses TRBV6-5 with TRBJ1-2; D perhaps matches TRBD1 (5 bases). The CDR3 is 14 residues long. Looked up from germline, CDR1 is MNHEY and CDR2 is SVGAGI. V was shortened by 2 bases and J by 0 bases, with 7 bases between the two germline ends. CDR3 sequence reads: CASSYQGANYGYTF. The CDR3 DNA reads as TGTGCCAGCAGTTACCAGGGTGCTAACTATGGCTACACCTTC.

The CDR3 protein is CSGTSNRGDTEAFF. CDR3 nucleotide sequence: TGCAGCGGCACATCGAACCGGGGGGACACTGAAGCTTTCTTT. The J gene is TRBJ1-1, the V gene TRBV29-1; TRBD1 is a possible D gene (5 bases). The length of the CDR3 is 14 residues. Germline CDR1 reads SQVTM; CDR2 reads ANQGSEA. Trimming shortened V by 7 bases and J by 3 bases, and 18 bases separated the two germline ends.

This clone showed up just a few times. CDR3 DNA: TGTGCCAGCAGTTTTGGACTATCACCCCTCCACTTT. Translated: CASSFGLSPLHF. The chain combines TRBV12-3 or TRBV12-4 with TRBJ1-6; no definite D call. The CDR3 consists of 12 residues. V lost 3 bases to trimming and J lost 10 bases, with 7 bases between them.

This CDR3 is CASSKGQGNSPLHF. In DNA, the CDR3 is TGCGCCAGCAGTAAAGGACAGGGGAATTCACCCCTCCACTTT. V is TRBV10-1 and J is TRBJ1-6; 9 nucleotides align to TRBD1. Germline CDR1 WNHNN, CDR2 SYGVQD (reference sequence). The CDR3 has 14 amino acids. The V gene end was trimmed by 5 bases and the J gene end by 7 bases; junction bases not matched to a gene: 3.

A few counts support this clone. The sample holds other DNA sequences that translate to the same CDR3. This rearrangement joins TRBV9 to TRBJ2-2, with 9 nucleotides matching TRBD2. The CDR3 contains 23 residues. Germline CDR1 and CDR2: SGDLS and YYNGEE. Trimming removed 0 bases from V and 5 bases from J; junction bases left unmatched: 26. CDR3 residues: CASSVGPLKAGGSSRSGTGELFF. CDR3 DNA: TGTGCCAGCAGCGTAGGTCCCCTAAAAGCGGGGGGTTCCTCTCGAAGCGGTACCGGGGAGCTGTTTTTT.

The gene calls are TRBV12-3 or TRBV12-4 and TRBJ1-2; no clear D gene. CDR3 length equals 13 residues. Trimming took off 5 bases at V and 8 bases at J, with 15 bases between the two ends. CDR3 DNA: TGTGCCAGCAGTCCTCCCTGGCGGTGGGGCTACACCTTC. It specifies CASSPPWRWGYTF.

The chain combines TRBV7-8 with TRBJ2-3; D might be TRBD2 (5 bases). Trimming stripped 1 base from V and 0 bases from J, with 11 bases between. Germline assignment: CDR1 SGHVS and CDR2 FQNEAQ. The CDR3 has 16 residues. The chain's CDR3 is CASSLGRGSSTDTQYF. The DNA for the CDR3 is TGTGCCAGCAGCTTAGGTCGGGGATCTAGCACAGATACGCAGTATTTT. Filled out from reference TRBV7-8 and TRBJ2-3, the complete variable domain reads GAGVSQSPRYKVAKRGQDVALRCDPISGHVSLFWYQQALGQGPEFLTYFQNEAQLDKSGLPSDRFFAERPEGSVSTLKIQRTQQEDSAVYLCASSLGRGSSTDTQYFGPGTRLTVL.

The V call is TRBV4-3, the J call TRBJ1-5; unclear D gene. CDR3 length: 15 amino acids. Looked up from germline, CDR1 is LGHNA and CDR2 is YSLEER. V gave up 0 bases and J gave up 0 bases, with 6 bases separating them. The CDR3 nucleotides are TGCGCCAGCAGCCAAGAAGTCTATAGCAATCAGCCCCAGCATTTT. This sequence encodes CASSQEVYSNQPQHF.

The CDR3 nucleotides are TGTGCCATCAGTGAGTCCGCCGGACACAAGATCTACGAGCAGTACTTC. Translation gives CAISESAGHKIYEQYF. The chain links TRBV10-3 to TRBJ2-7; tentative D call: TRBD1 (5 bases). The CDR3 has 16 amino acids. The V gene lost 0 bases and the J gene lost 3 bases, with 15 bases spanning the gap. CDR1 is ENHRY, CDR2 SYGVKD, per germline.

The chain carries TRBV5-1 and TRBJ1-6; 7 bases are a match to TRBD1. V shed 0 bases, J shed 6 bases, and the junction held 3 bases outside the gene matches. The CDR3 is 15 residues long. CDR1 and CDR2 (germline): SGHRS, YFSETQ. CDR3 in amino acids: CASSLDRGTNSPLHF. In DNA, the CDR3 is TGCGCCAGCAGCTTGGACAGGGGAACTAATTCACCCCTCCACTTT.

This clone showed up just a few times. The gene calls are TRBV18 and TRBJ2-5, with D possibly being TRBD2 (5 bases). The germline CDR1 and CDR2 sequences are KGHSH and LQKENI. V lost 2 bases and J lost 5, with 12 bases in between. CDR3 length: 14 residues. CDR3: CASSPGESQETQYF. The CDR3 DNA sequence: TGTGCCAGCTCACCAGGGGAGTCCCAGGAGACCCAGTACTTC.

The V gene is TRBV7-9, the J gene TRBJ2-5; D is possibly TRBD2 (5 bases). This CDR3 has 13 amino acids. With 1 base removed from V and 7 bases from J, the gap between germline ends came to 10 bases. Germline assignment: CDR1 SEHNR and CDR2 FQNEAQ (reference sequence). CDR3 sequence: CASSLEGEGTQYF. CDR3 sequence (DNA): TGTGCCAGCAGCTTAGAGGGAGAGGGGACCCAGTACTTC. Combining the CDR3 with reference TRBV7-9 and TRBJ2-5 gives the whole variable domain DTGVSQNPRHKITKRGQNVTFRCDPISEHNRLYWYRQTLGQGPEFLTYFQNEAQLEKSRLLSDRFSAERPKGSFSTLEIQRTEQGDSAMYLCASSLEGEGTQYFGPGTRLLVL.

The chain has TRBV7-2 and TRBJ2-1; TRBD2 might be the D (5 bases). Trimming took 3 bases from V and 7 from J, leaving 13 bases between them. Germline V lookup: CDR1 SGHTA, CDR2 FQGNSA. The CDR3 spans 14 residues. The CDR3 sequence: CASSFYGERNEQFF. Here the CDR3 DNA reads TGTGCCAGCAGCTTCTACGGGGAAAGGAATGAGCAGTTCTTC.

This chain joins TRBV2 and TRBJ1-2; the match to TRBD1 covers 9 bases. With 5 bases clipped from V and 2 bases from J, the junction kept 6 bases outside the gene matches. The CDR3 is 15 residues long. The germline gives CDR1 SNHLY, CDR2 FYNNEI. CDR3 sequence reads: CASSLGDRANYGYTF. The CDR3 DNA is TGTGCCAGCAGTCTTGGGGACAGGGCGAACTATGGCTACACCTTC.

This chain uses TRBV6-5 with TRBJ1-2; 8 bases match TRBD1. This CDR3 has 13 amino acids. Germline values: CDR1 MNHEY, CDR2 SVGAGI. The V and J ends lost 9 bases and 6 bases, in that order; junction bases with no gene match: 9. The CDR3 loop is CASAQGQVNGYTF. CDR3 coding DNA: TGTGCCAGTGCCCAGGGACAGGTAAATGGCTACACCTTC.

The chain has TRBV7-9 and TRBJ1-6; D unclear. The germline V and J ends were trimmed by 1 base and 5 bases, with 9 bases remaining between them. CDR1 and CDR2 from the germline V gene are SEHNR and FQNEAQ (reference sequence). This CDR3 region has 15 residues. CDR3: CASSLGRENNSPLHF. The CDR3 DNA reads as TGTGCCAGCAGCTTAGGAAGGGAGAATAATTCACCCCTCCACTTT.

The J gene is TRBJ2-7, the V gene TRBV27, with 10 bases aligning to TRBD2. The CDR3 has 14 amino acids. V was pared by 7 bases and J by 3 bases, with 6 bases of the junction left unmatched. The germline gives CDR1 MNHEY, CDR2 SMNVEV (reference sequence). CDR3 amino acids: CASKIAGGFYEQYF. The CDR3 DNA reads as TGTGCCAGCAAAATAGCGGGGGGATTCTACGAGCAGTACTTC.

The chain is built from TRBV18 and TRBJ1-6; tentatively, D is TRBD1 (5 bases). This CDR3 comprises 14 residues. Germline values: CDR1 KGHSH, CDR2 LQKENI. V lost 4 bases and J lost 7, with 11 bases in between. CDR3 loop: CASSLTAENSPLHF. In nucleotides, the CDR3 is TGTGCCAGCTCACTGACAGCTGAGAATTCACCCCTCCACTTT.

The CDR3 DNA is TGTGCCAGCAGGTGGGACAGAAGACAAGAAAAACTGTTTTTT. Amino acids: CASRWDRRQEKLFF. The V gene is TRBV6-5, the J gene TRBJ1-4, with TRBD1 matching over 7 bases. Germline V lookup: CDR1 MNHEY, CDR2 SVGAGI. V trimming: 6 bases; J trimming: 8 bases; junction bases outside the gene matches: 9. This CDR3 has 14 residues.

This sequence joins TRBV19 and TRBJ1-5; D not resolved. The V end was cut by 7 bases, the J end by 1 base, with 11 bases between. Germline V gives CDR1 LNHDA, CDR2 SQIVND (reference sequence). This CDR3 has 14 residues. In DNA form, the CDR3 reads TGTGCCAGTAACCTACAGCGGAGCAATCAGCCCCAGCATTTT. It specifies CASNLQRSNQPQHF.

The rearrangement joins TRBV10-2 to TRBJ2-2; no definite D call. Germline values: CDR1 WSHSY, CDR2 SAAADI. The V gene lost 8 bases and the J gene lost 1 base, with 11 bases spanning the gap. The CDR3 runs to 14 residues. In nucleotides, the CDR3 is TGCGCCAGCTCCAACTTGGTGAACACCGGGGAGCTGTTTTTT. Protein product: CASSNLVNTGELFF.

The chain uses TRBV28 and TRBJ1-1; TRBD1 might be the D (6 bases). This CDR3 comprises 14 residues. The ends were cut back, 5 bases at V and 0 bases at J, with 10 bases in the middle. Germline CDR1 reads MDHEN; CDR2 reads SYDVKM. The CDR3 DNA sequence: TGTGCCAGCAGTCTCCGACAGGTGAACACTGAAGCTTTCTTT. It specifies CASSLRQVNTEAFF.

The chain combines TRBV2 with TRBJ1-2; D is possibly TRBD1 (6 bases). The CDR3 consists of 15 residues. Germline-derived CDR1 and CDR2 are SNHLY and FYNNEI. With 6 bases removed from V and 1 base from J, the gap between germline ends came to 15 bases. This CDR3 is CASRARQENNYGYTF. The CDR3 nucleotides are TGTGCCAGCAGAGCCCGACAGGAAAATAACTATGGCTACACCTTC. Full variable domain (remainder filled in from reference TRBV2 and TRBJ1-2): EPEVTQTPSHQVTQMGQEVILRCVPISNHLYFYWYRQILGQKVEFLVSFYNNEISEKSEIFDDQFSVERPDGSNFTLKIRSTKLEDSAMYFCASRARQENNYGYTFGSGTRLTVV.

The V call is TRBV6-5, the J call TRBJ2-3; TRBD1 aligns across 9 bases. V was pared by 6 bases and J by 5 bases, with 9 bases of the junction left unmatched. This CDR3 spans 15 amino acids. The V gene's germline CDR1 is MNHEY and CDR2 SVGAGI. The CDR3 spells CASRKFRDREDTQYF. CDR3 sequence (DNA): TGTGCCAGCAGGAAATTCCGGGACAGGGAAGATACGCAGTATTTT.

The sample holds one count of this clone. The rearrangement links TRBV4-1 to TRBJ2-1, with 10 bases matching TRBD1. Per germline, CDR1 MGHRA and CDR2 YSYEKL. The CDR3 is 16 amino acids. V was clipped by 3 bases and J by 4 bases; unmatched bases: 6. CDR3 sequence: CASSHEGQGSYNEQFF. CDR3 in DNA: TGCGCCAGCAGCCATGAGGGACAGGGGTCGTACAATGAGCAGTTCTTC.

The chain is built from TRBV1 and TRBJ2-2; whether TRBD1, the table's D call, matches the DNA was not checked. TRBV1 is labeled a pseudogene. The CDR3 has 17 amino acids. The CDR3: CTSSHDRGALNTGELFF. CDR3 sequence (DNA): TGCACCAGCAGCCACGACAGGGGCGCCCTCAACACCGGGGAGCTGTTTTTT.